This T cell receptor (beta chain) comes out of a study of HIV-infected patients and healthy controls. Germline V lookup: CDR1 DFQATT, CDR2 SNEGSKA (reference sequence). V shed 3 bases and J 2 bases; nucleotides not matched to a gene: 4. The CDR3 is made up of 13 amino acids. All unsorted peripheral T cells were captured because whole blood was used without fractionation. Around 500 ng RNA was reverse transcribed with alpha and beta constant-region primers. Separate chain-specific third strand synthesis with multiplexing indices produced the alpha and beta libraries. One entry per CDR3 protein results from TCRdb running MiXCR on the 5' RACE reads. The sample lists around 3,400 distinct CDR3 sequences, approximately 21% occurring once. This clonotype is deemed medium-sized.

The origin of this receptor is an adult with HIV infection. The rearrangement joins TRBV20-1 to TRBJ2-7; 7 positions match TRBD1. This specimen consisted of blood, obtained before antiretroviral therapy. As DNA, the CDR3 is TGCAGTGCTAGGACAGGGACCACCTACGAGCAGTACTTC. Protein: CSARTGTTYEQYF.